The 30 T cell receptor beta chains presented below share a single source sample, sequenced in a study of T cell responses to AZD1222 COVID-19 vaccine. The data were produced by immunoSEQ multiplex PCR, yet TCRdb's version contains in-frame clones alone and is incomplete. The sample includes around 150,000 clones, 94% of them seen just once. Sequencing was performed on peripheral blood, taken on day 0 of AZD1222 vaccination. The origin of the receptors is an adult in good health.

V usage is TRBV28 and J usage is TRBJ2-4, with 13 bases identical to TRBD2. After removal of 3 bases from V and 6 bases from J, the junction contained 2 bases not matched to a gene. The germline gives CDR1 MDHEN, CDR2 SYDVKM. The CDR3 runs to 15 residues. CDR3 sequence: CASSLTSGGLNIQYF. The CDR3 DNA follows: TGTGCCAGCAGTTTGACTAGCGGGGGGTTAAACATTCAGTACTTC.

The chain joins TRBV5-1 to TRBJ2-1; D is tentatively TRBD1 or TRBD2 (5 bases each). CDR3 size: 16 residues. The germline CDR1 and CDR2 sequences are SGHRS and YFSETQ. With 4 bases removed from V and 0 bases from J, the gap between germline ends came to 14 bases. The CDR3 spells CASSGTPGSSYNEQFF. The CDR3 bases are TGCGCCAGCAGCGGGACCCCAGGGAGCTCCTACAATGAGCAGTTCTTC. Together with reference TRBV5-1 and TRBJ2-1, the CDR3 gives the full variable domain: KAGVTQTPRYLIKTRGQQVTLSCSPISGHRSVSWYQQTPGQGLQFLFEYFSETQRNKGNFPGRFSGRQFSNSRSEMNVSTLELGDSALYLCASSGTPGSSYNEQFFGPGTRLTVL.

CDR3: CASAPSSGSYNEQFF. CDR3 DNA sequence: TGTGCCAGCGCCCCCTCTAGCGGGAGCTACAATGAGCAGTTCTTC. The chain uses TRBV6-5 and TRBJ2-1, with 10 bases identical to TRBD2. The V gene end was trimmed by 8 bases and the J gene end by 3 bases; junction bases not matched to a gene: 7. CDR3 length: 15 residues. The V gene's germline CDR1 is MNHEY and CDR2 SVGAGI.

This chain uses TRBV4-2 with TRBJ1-1; D is unclear. Deletions cut 2 bases from V and 1 base from J, with 8 bases between. CDR3 size: 14 residues. CDR1 is LGHNA and CDR2 is YNFKEQ in the germline V gene. In nucleotides, the CDR3 is TGTGCCAGCAGCCAACGCTCAGGGAACACTGAAGCTTTCTTT. Translating gives CASSQRSGNTEAFF.

This clone showed up just once. The chain couples TRBV18 to TRBJ2-2; no definite D call. CDR3 size: 16 residues. V lost 1 base and J lost 1, with 10 bases in between. Germline CDR1 and CDR2: KGHSH and LQKENI. The CDR3 DNA reads TGTGCCAGCTCACCACAGGAAGCGAGGAACACCGGGGAGCTGTTTTTT. It codes for CASSPQEARNTGELFF.

J is TRBJ2-2 and V is TRBV10-1; the match to TRBD1 covers 9 bases. The V and J ends lost 7 bases and 5 bases, in that order; junction bases with no gene match: 2. The CDR3 is 13 amino acids. Germline V gives CDR1 WNHNN, CDR2 SYGVQD (reference sequence). CDR3 protein: CASTDRGTGELFF. In DNA form, the CDR3 reads TGCGCCAGCACCGACAGGGGGACCGGGGAGCTGTTTTTT.

This clone was detected only once. This rearrangement joins TRBV6-2 or TRBV6-3 to TRBJ2-7; D is unclear. Deletions cut 4 bases from V and 2 bases from J, with 3 bases between. The germline V gene encodes CDR1 MNHEY and CDR2 SVGEGT. The CDR3 runs 11 residues. CDR3 in amino acids: CASSSPYEQYV. The CDR3 DNA reads as TGTGCCAGCAGTTCCCCCTACGAGCAGTACGTC.

The chain has TRBV4-3 and TRBJ2-6, with D possibly matching TRBD2 (6 bases). This CDR3 region has 16 residues. Trimming stripped 0 bases from V and 2 bases from J, with 8 bases between. The germline V gene has CDR1 LGHNA and CDR2 YSLEER. This CDR3 is CASSQDPGAGANVLTF. DNA of the CDR3: TGCGCCAGCAGCCAAGATCCGGGGGCTGGGGCCAACGTCCTGACTTTC.

The gene calls are TRBV6-2 or TRBV6-3 and TRBJ2-3, with a tentative D call TRBD2 (5 bases). Germline assignment: CDR1 MNHEY and CDR2 SVGEGT. The CDR3 loop spans 14 amino acids. The V and J ends lost 2 bases and 7 bases respectively, with 13 bases between them. The CDR3 region is CASSYPGLFNTQYF. In DNA, the CDR3 is TGTGCCAGCAGTTACCCTGGACTTTTCAATACGCAGTATTTT.

The chain couples TRBV5-1 to TRBJ1-1; D remains ambiguous. This CDR3 contains 15 residues. The germline V and J ends were trimmed by 4 bases and 7 bases, with 20 bases remaining between them. Germline lookup yields CDR1 SGHRS and CDR2 YFSETQ. CDR3 bases: TGCGCCAGCAGCACAGCCCCGGTTGGTGGGATTGAAGCTTTCTTT. Its protein product is CASSTAPVGGIEAFF.

The rearrangement uses TRBV9 and TRBJ2-3, with 12 bases identical to TRBD2. CDR1 is SGDLS, CDR2 YYNGEE, per germline. This CDR3 is 14 amino acids long. The V gene end was trimmed by 8 bases and the J gene end by 6 bases; junction bases not matched to a gene: 7. The CDR3 nucleotides are TGTGCCAGTGCGACTAGCGGGAGTTTCGATACGCAGTATTTT. Translated: CASATSGSFDTQYF.

This rearrangement joins TRBV7-9 to TRBJ2-5; D is possibly TRBD2 (5 bases). Trimming stripped 3 bases from V and 1 base from J, with 9 bases between. From germline, CDR1 is SEHNR and CDR2 FQNEAQ (reference sequence). CDR3 size: 14 residues. This CDR3 reads CASSFGGPQETQYF. Written as DNA, the CDR3 is TGTGCCAGCAGCTTCGGAGGCCCCCAAGAGACCCAGTACTTC.

DNA for the CDR3: TGTGCCACCAGTGACTCCGGGTCCCCTCGGGAGAATGAGCAGTTCTTC. Amino acid sequence: CATSDSGSPRENEQFF. This chain connects TRBV24-1 to TRBJ2-1; weak D call: TRBD2 (6 bases). The V end was cut by 4 bases, the J end by 7 bases, with 19 bases between. The CDR3 is 16 amino acids. CDR1 and CDR2 (germline): KGHDR, SFDVKD.

The genes are TRBV7-2 and TRBJ2-5; D might be TRBD2 (5 bases). The V end lost 3 bases, the J end lost 1 base, and 9 bases lay between the germline ends. In germline, CDR1 is SGHTA, CDR2 FQGNSA. This CDR3 region has 14 residues. CDR3 DNA sequence: TGTGCCAGCAGCTTCGGAGGACCCCAAGAGACCCAGTACTTC. Translating it yields CASSFGGPQETQYF.

V is TRBV5-4 and J is TRBJ2-3; perhaps TRBD2 as D (6 bases). Trimming pared 3 bases from V and 11 bases from J, leaving 19 bases between. The CDR3 has 14 amino acids. The germline V gene has CDR1 SGHNT and CDR2 YYREEE (reference sequence). Here the CDR3 reads CASSSGLQRREQYF. The CDR3 nucleotides read TGTGCCAGCAGCTCGGGACTGCAAAGAAGGGAGCAGTATTTT. The full variable domain, rest sourced from reference TRBV5-4 and TRBJ2-3, is ETGVTQSPTHLIKTRGQQVTLRCSSQSGHNTVSWYQQALGQGPQFIFQYYREEENGRGNFPPRFSGLQFPNYSSELNVNALELDDSALYLCASSSGLQRREQYFGPGTRLTVL.

CDR3 in amino acids: CASSQGPQLAYEQYV. Written as DNA, the CDR3 is TGTGCCAGCAGCCAAGGACCGCAATTAGCCTACGAGCAGTACGTC. The genes are TRBV3-1 (or the pseudogene TRBV3-2) and TRBJ2-7; D unclear. CDR3 length: 15 residues. CDR1 is LGHDT, CDR2 YNNKEL, per germline (reference sequence). Deletions cut 1 base from V and 2 bases from J, with 12 bases between.

CDR3 bases: TGTGCCACCAGTGATTTAGAGTCCCCGGAGACCCAGTACTTC. This translates into CATSDLESPETQYF. The V and J genes are TRBV24-1 and TRBJ2-5; no clear D gene. Per the germline V gene, CDR1 is KGHDR and CDR2 is SFDVKD. The CDR3 contains 14 residues. V dropped 1 base and J dropped 5 bases, with 10 bases sitting between them.

To note about this clone: The same CDR3 is also encoded by other DNA sequences in this sample. The genes are TRBV7-2 and TRBJ1-5; D unclear. This CDR3 has 13 residues. Trimming left V 1 base short and J 4 bases short, with 5 bases between. CDR1 and CDR2 (germline): SGHTA, FQGNSA. CDR3 DNA: TGTGCCAGCAGCTTAGGGCCTAATCAGCCCCAGCATTTT. Translating gives CASSLGPNQPQHF.

J is TRBJ2-3 and V is TRBV5-4, with 8 bases that match TRBD2. The V and J ends lost 4 bases and 1 base, in that order; junction bases with no gene match: 8. This CDR3 has 16 amino acids. The germline V gene has CDR1 SGHNT and CDR2 YYREEE (reference sequence). The CDR3: CASSLAGGGGTDTQYF. For the CDR3, the DNA is TGTGCCAGCAGCCTCGCGGGGGGAGGCGGCACAGATACGCAGTATTTT.

The CDR3 spells CASSPEGGLAGDTQYF. The DNA for the CDR3 is TGTGCCAGCAGCCCCGAAGGGGGGCTAGCGGGAGATACGCAGTATTTT. The chain recombines TRBV9 with TRBJ2-3; 8 positions agree with TRBD2. V shed 4 bases, J shed 5 bases, and the junction held 12 bases outside the gene matches. The CDR3 has 16 residues. Germline V gene sequence: CDR1 SGDLS, CDR2 YYNGEE.

This clone came up once. The genes are TRBV5-4 and TRBJ1-1; D may be TRBD1 (5 bases). The germline V gene encodes CDR1 SGHNT and CDR2 YYREEE (reference sequence). The CDR3 contains 14 residues. V lost 3 bases to trimming and J lost 0 bases, with 9 bases between them. The CDR3 DNA reads TGTGCCAGCAGCTCACAGGATTTGAACACTGAAGCTTTCTTT. The encoded protein is CASSSQDLNTEAFF. Combining the CDR3 with reference TRBV5-4 and TRBJ1-1 gives the whole variable domain ETGVTQSPTHLIKTRGQQVTLRCSSQSGHNTVSWYQQALGQGPQFIFQYYREEENGRGNFPPRFSGLQFPNYSSELNVNALELDDSALYLCASSSQDLNTEAFFGQGTRLTVV.

CDR3 in amino acids: CASSAQDFRRIPEAFF. Written as DNA, the CDR3 is TGTGCCAGCAGCGCCCAAGACTTCCGGCGGATCCCTGAAGCTTTCTTT. V is TRBV9 and J is TRBJ1-1, with D hard to call. The CDR3 is 16 residues long. Trimming left V 3 bases short and J 6 bases short, with 21 bases between. CDR1 is SGDLS, CDR2 YYNGEE, per germline.

This clone was observed a single time. This chain links TRBV19 with TRBJ1-5; D is perhaps TRBD1 (6 bases). Trimming removed 7 bases at V and 7 bases at J, with 14 bases between. The length of the CDR3 is 13 residues. CDR1 is LNHDA, CDR2 SQIVND, per germline (reference sequence). This chain's CDR3 is CASNGGEYQPQHF. CDR3 DNA: TGTGCCAGTAACGGGGGCGAGTACCAGCCCCAGCATTTT.

The chain joins TRBV19 to TRBJ2-7; 13 nucleotides match TRBD2. The length of the CDR3 is 17 residues. The germline V gene has CDR1 LNHDA and CDR2 SQIVND (reference sequence). Trimming removed 6 bases from V and 0 bases from J; junction bases left unmatched: 8. The CDR3 DNA is TGTGCCAGTAGGCCGAGACTAGCGGGAGGAAGCTCCTACGAGCAGTACGTC. This encodes CASRPRLAGGSSYEQYV.

The chain uses TRBV25-1 and TRBJ1-1; D is unclear. The CDR3 runs 13 residues. Germline CDR1 reads MGHDK; CDR2 reads SYGVNS. The V end lost 4 bases, the J end lost 7 bases, and 13 bases lay between the germline ends. CDR3 bases: TGTGCCAGCAGTGCCATACTAGAGGATGAAGCTTTCTTT. Translated, it gives CASSAILEDEAFF.

J is TRBJ2-3 and V is TRBV9; D is possibly TRBD2 (6 bases). The germline gives CDR1 SGDLS, CDR2 YYNGEE. The CDR3 consists of 15 residues. Trimming stripped 4 bases from V and 3 bases from J, with 15 bases between. The CDR3 loop is CASSSPTSRTDTQYF. The CDR3 DNA sequence: TGTGCCAGCAGCTCCCCCACTAGCAGGACAGATACGCAGTATTTT.

The chain uses TRBV19 and TRBJ2-5; D might be TRBD1 (6 bases). V shed 6 bases and J shed 7 bases, with 15 bases lying between them. The CDR3 extends over 13 amino acids. In germline, CDR1 is LNHDA, CDR2 SQIVND (reference sequence). The CDR3 DNA reads as TGTGCCAGTAGCCTACAGGGTTCGGCGACCCAGTACTTC. Its translation: CASSLQGSATQYF.

This sequence joins TRBV7-8 and TRBJ1-1; 7 bases map to TRBD1. Trimming removed 5 bases from V and 5 bases from J; junction bases left unmatched: 5. Germline CDR1 reads SGHVS; CDR2 reads FQNEAQ. The CDR3 totals 13 residues. CDR3 DNA: TGTGCCAGCAGCCGGGACAGTGGGACTGAAGCTTTCTTT. Translated, it gives CASSRDSGTEAFF.

This clone was counted only a few times. CDR3 sequence (DNA): TGTGCCATCAGTGATCAGGTACACGAGCAGTACGTC. Translating it yields CAISDQVHEQYV. The chain uses TRBV10-3 and TRBJ2-7, with D hard to call. CDR3 length: 12 amino acids. V was pared by 3 bases and J by 5 bases, with 8 bases between. Germline V gene sequence: CDR1 ENHRY, CDR2 SYGVKD.

The rearrangement links TRBV6-5 to TRBJ2-6; D gene ambiguous. Trimming cost V 6 bases and J 4 bases, with 10 bases left between them. The CDR3 spans 14 residues. The germline gives CDR1 MNHEY, CDR2 SVGAGI. The CDR3 bases are TGTGCCAGCAGCTATTATGGGGGGGCCAACGTCCTGACTTTC. It translates to CASSYYGGANVLTF.